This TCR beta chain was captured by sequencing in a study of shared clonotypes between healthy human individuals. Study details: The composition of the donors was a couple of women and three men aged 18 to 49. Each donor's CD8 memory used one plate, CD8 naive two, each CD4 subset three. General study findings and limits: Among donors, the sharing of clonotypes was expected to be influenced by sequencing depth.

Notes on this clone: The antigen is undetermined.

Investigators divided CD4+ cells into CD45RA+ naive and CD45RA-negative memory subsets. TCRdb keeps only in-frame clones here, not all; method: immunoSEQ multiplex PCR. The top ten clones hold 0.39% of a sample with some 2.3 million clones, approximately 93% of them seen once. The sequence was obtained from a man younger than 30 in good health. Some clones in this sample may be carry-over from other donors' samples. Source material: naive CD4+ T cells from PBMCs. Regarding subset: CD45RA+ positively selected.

CDR3 amino acids: CASSANADTQYF. The CDR3 DNA reads TGTGCCAGCAGCGCTAATGCAGATACGCAGTATTTT. The rearrangement uses TRBV7-3 and TRBJ2-3; D gene uncertain. The germline V and J ends were trimmed by 5 bases and 4 bases, with 7 bases remaining between them. The CDR3 sequence is 12 residues long. CDR1 SGHTA and CDR2 FQGTGA come from the germline V gene.